The clone carrying this TCR beta chain was detected once. The data are from a study of blood T cell repertoires in COVID-19. Generated by immunoSEQ multiplex PCR, the TCRdb table keeps only in-frame clones and is missing some. The table has more than 90,000 clones, more than 75% seen once. The ends were cut back, 4 bases at V and 3 bases at J, with 8 bases in the middle. The CDR3 runs to 13 residues. The V gene's germline CDR1 is SGHRS and CDR2 YFSETQ. The specimen was peripheral blood. J is TRBJ1-5 and V is TRBV5-1, with D uncertain. This clonotype was sampled from an elderly man with acute or convalescent COVID-19. CDR3 in DNA: TGCGCCAGCAGCACTGTCCCCAATCAGCCCCAGCATTTT. The encoded protein is CASSTVPNQPQHF.